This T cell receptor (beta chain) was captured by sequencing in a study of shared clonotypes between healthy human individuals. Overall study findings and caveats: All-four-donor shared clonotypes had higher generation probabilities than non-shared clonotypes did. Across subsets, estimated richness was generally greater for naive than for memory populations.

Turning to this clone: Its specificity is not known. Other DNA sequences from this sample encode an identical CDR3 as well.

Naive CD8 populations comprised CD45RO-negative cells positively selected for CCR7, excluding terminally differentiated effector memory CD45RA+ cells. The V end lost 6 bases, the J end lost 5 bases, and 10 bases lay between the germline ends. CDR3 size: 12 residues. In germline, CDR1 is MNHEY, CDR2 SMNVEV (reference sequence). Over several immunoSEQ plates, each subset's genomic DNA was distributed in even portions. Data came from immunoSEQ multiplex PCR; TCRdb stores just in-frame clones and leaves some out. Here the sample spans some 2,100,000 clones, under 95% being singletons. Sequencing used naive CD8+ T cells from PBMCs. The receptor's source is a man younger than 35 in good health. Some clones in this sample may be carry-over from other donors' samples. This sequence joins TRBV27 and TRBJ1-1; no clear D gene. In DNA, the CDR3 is TGTGCCAGCAGGACGTTGGGTACTGAAGCTTTCTTT. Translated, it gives CASRTLGTEAFF.